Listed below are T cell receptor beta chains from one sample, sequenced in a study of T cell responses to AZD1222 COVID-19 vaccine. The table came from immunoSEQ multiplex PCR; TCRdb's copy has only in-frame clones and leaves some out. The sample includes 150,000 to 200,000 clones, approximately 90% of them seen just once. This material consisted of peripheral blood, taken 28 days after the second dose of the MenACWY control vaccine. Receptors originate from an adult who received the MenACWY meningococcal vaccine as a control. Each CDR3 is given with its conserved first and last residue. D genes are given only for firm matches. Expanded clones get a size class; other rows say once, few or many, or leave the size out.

CDR3: CASRQGTSADYNEQFF; DNA: TGTGCCAGCCGACAAGGGACTAGCGCAGACTACAATGAGCAGTTCTTC; V: TRBV28; size: NA; length: 16; D: TRBD2; J: TRBJ2-1
CDR3: CASSLKTGGSYEQYF; DNA: TGTGCCAGCAGCTTAAAAACAGGGGGCTCCTACGAGCAGTACTTC; V: TRBV7-9; size: NA; length: 15; D: TRBD1; J: TRBJ2-7
CDR3: CASSVQSGRRRGTQETQYF; DNA: TGTGCCAGCAGCGTACAATCGGGACGTAGGCGGGGGACTCAAGAGACCCAGTACTTC; V: TRBV9; size: NA; length: 19; D: TRBD2; J: TRBJ2-5
CDR3: CASREVDTF; DNA: TGTGCCAGTCGGGAGGTAGACACCTTC; V: TRBV19; size: NA; length: 9; D: NA; J: TRBJ1-2
CDR3: CASSLAGAALQETQYF; DNA: TGCGCCAGCAGCTTGGCCGGGGCAGCGCTTCAAGAGACCCAGTACTTC; V: TRBV5-1; size: NA; length: 16; D: NA; J: TRBJ2-5
CDR3: CASRSDRANNQPQHF; DNA: TGTGCCAGCCGATCCGACAGGGCTAACAATCAGCCCCAGCATTTT; V: TRBV6-6; size: NA; length: 15; D: TRBD1; J: TRBJ1-5
CDR3: CASSPHGYRGAFNYGYTF; DNA: TGTGCCAGCAGCCCCCACGGTTACAGGGGCGCATTTAACTATGGCTACACCTTC; V: TRBV28; size: NA; length: 18; D: TRBD1; J: TRBJ1-2
CDR3: CASSLPPTVHRVF; DNA: TGTGCCAGCAGTTTGCCCCCGACTGTCCACCGGGTCTTC; V: TRBV6-2/TRBV6-3; size: NA; length: 13; D: NA; J: TRBJ2-1
CDR3: CASSLVMATGELFF; DNA: TGTGCCAGCAGCCTCGTTATGGCCACCGGGGAGCTGTTTTTT; V: TRBV14; size: few; length: 14; D: NA; J: TRBJ2-2
CDR3: CASSLGPGATNEKLFF; DNA: TGTGCCAGCAGTTTAGGGCCAGGGGCAACTAATGAAAAACTGTTTTTT; V: TRBV28; size: NA; length: 16; D: NA; J: TRBJ1-4
CDR3: CASSQEYSGNTIYF; DNA: TGTGCCAGCAGCCAAGAATACTCTGGAAACACCATATATTTT; V: TRBV3-1/TRBV3-2; size: NA; length: 14; D: NA; J: TRBJ1-3
CDR3: CASSPGAGNQPQHF; DNA: TGTGCCAGCAGCCCCGGGGCAGGGAATCAGCCCCAGCATTTT; V: TRBV7-9; size: NA; length: 14; D: NA; J: TRBJ1-5
CDR3: CASWTGGLDEQYF; DNA: TGTGCCAGTTGGACAGGGGGCTTGGACGAGCAGTACTTC; V: TRBV28; size: NA; length: 13; D: TRBD1; J: TRBJ2-7
CDR3: CAWSPKPGQESREQFF; DNA: TGTGCCTGGAGCCCAAAACCGGGACAGGAGTCACGGGAGCAGTTCTTC; V: TRBV30; size: NA; length: 16; D: TRBD1; J: TRBJ2-1
CDR3: CSASNTENYGYTF; DNA: TGCAGTGCTAGTAACACGGAGAACTATGGCTACACCTTC; V: TRBV20-1; size: NA; length: 13; D: NA; J: TRBJ1-2
CDR3: CASSLTPPGKDQYF; DNA: TGTGCCAGCAGCTTAACCCCCCCAGGGAAGGACCAGTACTTC; V: TRBV5-8; size: once; length: 14; D: NA; J: TRBJ2-5
CDR3: CASSPGQGVTEAFF; DNA: TGTGCCAGCTCACCGGGACAGGGGGTCACTGAAGCTTTCTTT; V: TRBV18; size: NA; length: 14; D: TRBD1; J: TRBJ1-1
CDR3: CASSYSGAGRHSPLHF; DNA: TGTGCCAGCAGTTACTCAGGAGCAGGGAGACATTCACCCCTCCACTTT; V: TRBV6-6; size: few; length: 16; D: NA; J: TRBJ1-6
CDR3: CASSVGGTGGEKLFF; DNA: TGTGCCAGCAGCGTAGGAGGGACAGGCGGCGAAAAACTGTTTTTT; V: TRBV9; size: few; length: 15; D: TRBD1; J: TRBJ1-4
CDR3: CASSQPNNQPQHF; DNA: TGTGCCAGCAGCCAGCCTAATAATCAGCCCCAGCATTTT; V: TRBV6-5; size: NA; length: 13; D: NA; J: TRBJ1-5
CDR3: CASSQRHTVFF; DNA: TGTGCCAGCAGCCAAAGACACACGGTTTTCTTT; V: TRBV3-1/TRBV3-2; size: few; length: 11; D: NA; J: TRBJ1-1
CDR3: CASSKGGTYEKLFF; DNA: TGTGCCAGCAGTAAGGGGGGGACGTATGAAAAACTGTTTTTT; V: TRBV27; size: NA; length: 14; D: NA; J: TRBJ1-4
CDR3: CASSLGHSYEQYF; DNA: TGTGCCAGCAGCTTAGGGCACTCCTACGAGCAGTACTTC; V: TRBV7-3; size: NA; length: 13; D: NA; J: TRBJ2-7
CDR3: CASSQDQEGGELFF; DNA: TGTGCCAGCAGCCAAGATCAGGAGGGCGGGGAGCTGTTTTTT; V: TRBV3-1/TRBV3-2; size: NA; length: 14; D: NA; J: TRBJ2-2
CDR3: CSVDQASF; DNA: TGCAGCGTTGACCAGGCTTCCTTC; V: TRBV29-1; size: NA; length: 8; D: NA; J: TRBJ1-2
CDR3: CASSNPASEGYTF; DNA: TGTGCCAGCAGCAACCCGGCTTCGGAAGGCTACACCTTC; V: TRBV6-5; size: NA; length: 13; D: NA; J: TRBJ1-2
CDR3: CASRLSPSGNTIYF; DNA: TGTGCCAGCAGACTGAGTCCCTCTGGAAACACCATATATTTT; V: TRBV28; size: NA; length: 14; D: NA; J: TRBJ1-3
CDR3: CATSRDPQQGPLHF; DNA: TGTGCCACCAGCAGAGATCCCCAACAGGGACCCCTCCACTTT; V: TRBV15; size: NA; length: 14; D: NA; J: TRBJ1-6
CDR3: CASSLAGTGGQPQHF; DNA: TGTGCCAGCAGCTTAGCAGGGACAGGAGGACAGCCCCAGCATTTT; V: TRBV7-2; size: NA; length: 15; D: TRBD1; J: TRBJ1-5
CDR3: CASSLTRDSAFSYNEQFF; DNA: TGTGCCAGCAGCTTAACCCGGGACTCCGCCTTCTCCTACAATGAGCAGTTCTTC; V: TRBV7-3; size: NA; length: 18; D: NA; J: TRBJ2-1
CDR3: CASSLAIGSGAQNTEAFF; DNA: TGCGCCAGCAGCTTGGCTATTGGGTCAGGAGCGCAGAACACTGAAGCTTTCTTT; V: TRBV5-1; size: NA; length: 18; D: NA; J: TRBJ1-1
CDR3: CASSYLSQLPRYGYTF; DNA: TGTGCCAGCAGTTACTTATCACAACTACCCCGCTATGGCTACACCTTC; V: TRBV6-2/TRBV6-3; size: NA; length: 16; D: NA; J: TRBJ1-2
CDR3: CASELLGRKTEAFF; DNA: TGTGCCAGCGAACTCCTAGGGCGGAAAACTGAAGCTTTCTTT; V: TRBV7-2; size: NA; length: 14; D: NA; J: TRBJ1-1
CDR3: CASSPTLYGYTF; DNA: TGTGCCAGCTCGCCGACTCTTTATGGCTACACCTTC; V: TRBV18; size: NA; length: 12; D: NA; J: TRBJ1-2
CDR3: CASSFSPGANVLTF; DNA: TGTGCCAGCAGTTTTAGTCCTGGGGCCAACGTCCTGACTTTC; V: TRBV27; size: NA; length: 14; D: NA; J: TRBJ2-6
CDR3: CASISIGGTDTQYF; DNA: TGTGCCAGCATATCCATCGGGGGCACAGATACGCAGTATTTT; V: TRBV27; size: once; length: 14; D: NA; J: TRBJ2-3
CDR3: CASSYFNGETGTKQYF; DNA: TGTGCCAGCAGTTACTTTAATGGTGAGACCGGGACTAAACAGTATTTT; V: TRBV6-5; size: NA; length: 16; D: TRBD2; J: TRBJ2-3
CDR3: CASSLVLPGTDTQYF; DNA: TGTGCCAGCAGCTTGGTCCTCCCCGGGACCGATACGCAGTATTTT; V: TRBV5-4; size: NA; length: 15; D: NA; J: TRBJ2-3
CDR3: CASSFRQQGANEKLFF; DNA: TGTGCCAGCAGTTTCAGACAGCAGGGGGCAAATGAAAAACTGTTTTTT; V: TRBV28; size: NA; length: 16; D: TRBD1; J: TRBJ1-4
CDR3: CASSYSRYEQYF; DNA: TGTGCCAGCAGTTACAGTAGGTACGAGCAGTACTTC; V: TRBV6-2/TRBV6-3; size: NA; length: 12; D: NA; J: TRBJ2-7
CDR3: CASRSGGVRTEAFF; DNA: TGTGCCAGCCGCTCTGGGGGCGTAAGGACTGAAGCTTTCTTT; V: TRBV6-5; size: NA; length: 14; D: NA; J: TRBJ1-1
CDR3: CASSLDPGGPRRYSNQPQHF; DNA: TGTGCCAGCAGCTTAGACCCAGGGGGCCCGAGGAGGTATAGCAATCAGCCCCAGCATTTT; V: TRBV11-3; size: once; length: 20; D: TRBD1; J: TRBJ1-5
CDR3: CASSFRTSNTGELFF; DNA: TGTGCCAGTAGTTTTAGGACATCTAACACCGGGGAGCTGTTTTTT; V: TRBV19; size: NA; length: 15; D: NA; J: TRBJ2-2
CDR3: CSVERMNTEAFF; DNA: TGCAGCGTTGAACGGATGAACACTGAAGCTTTCTTT; V: TRBV29-1; size: NA; length: 12; D: NA; J: TRBJ1-1
CDR3: CASSFAPEGVILDQPQHF; DNA: TGTGCCAGCAGCTTCGCGCCAGAGGGGGTCATCTTGGATCAGCCCCAGCATTTT; V: TRBV11-3; size: few; length: 18; D: NA; J: TRBJ1-5
CDR3: CASSRAGHRANNEQFF; DNA: TGTGCCAGCAGCCGAGCCGGGCACAGGGCGAACAATGAGCAGTTCTTC; V: TRBV11-3; size: NA; length: 16; D: NA; J: TRBJ2-1
CDR3: CAISAATGDYEQYF; DNA: TGTGCCATCAGTGCTGCGACAGGGGACTACGAGCAGTACTTC; V: TRBV10-3; size: NA; length: 14; D: TRBD1; J: TRBJ2-7
CDR3: CSASSLGLPGANVLTF; DNA: TGCAGTGCTAGTTCTTTAGGGCTACCTGGGGCCAACGTCCTGACTTTC; V: TRBV20-1; size: NA; length: 16; D: NA; J: TRBJ2-6
CDR3: CASSQDLGSPYEQYF; DNA: TGCGCCAGCAGCCAAGATCTCGGGAGCCCCTACGAGCAGTACTTC; V: TRBV4-3; size: NA; length: 15; D: NA; J: TRBJ2-7
CDR3: CASTKGVISGNTIYF; DNA: TGTGCCAGCACCAAAGGGGTGATCTCTGGAAACACCATATATTTT; V: TRBV21-1; size: once; length: 15; D: NA; J: TRBJ1-3
CDR3: CASSRGELSSYEQYF; DNA: TGTGCCAGTAGTAGAGGGGAGCTCAGCTCCTACGAGCAGTACTTC; V: TRBV19; size: NA; length: 15; D: NA; J: TRBJ2-7
CDR3: CASSPPGDGEKLFF; DNA: TGTGCCAGCAGCCCCCCGGGGGATGGAGAAAAACTGTTTTTT; V: TRBV11-2; size: NA; length: 14; D: NA; J: TRBJ1-4
CDR3: CASSEFRLAGVEQETQYF; DNA: TGTGCCAGCAGTGAATTTCGATTAGCGGGAGTGGAGCAAGAGACCCAGTACTTC; V: TRBV25-1; size: NA; length: 18; D: TRBD2; J: TRBJ2-5
CDR3: CASSLHIQETQYF; DNA: TGTGCCAGCAGTTTACACATACAAGAGACCCAGTACTTC; V: TRBV27; size: NA; length: 13; D: NA; J: TRBJ2-5
CDR3: CASSFQGTADTQYF; DNA: TGTGCCAGCAGTTTTCAGGGGACGGCAGATACGCAGTATTTT; V: TRBV27; size: NA; length: 14; D: NA; J: TRBJ2-3
CDR3: CAWSVGFYEQYF; DNA: TGTGCCTGGAGTGTAGGCTTCTACGAGCAGTACTTC; V: TRBV30; size: NA; length: 12; D: NA; J: TRBJ2-7
CDR3: CASSPGQTSFGGNTIYF; DNA: TGTGCCAGTAGTCCGGGACAAACCTCTTTCGGCGGAAACACCATATATTTT; V: TRBV19; size: NA; length: 17; D: NA; J: TRBJ1-3
CDR3: CAISDPGQGGPPLHF; DNA: TGTGCCATCAGTGACCCGGGACAGGGCGGTCCACCCCTCCACTTT; V: TRBV10-3; size: few; length: 15; D: TRBD1; J: TRBJ1-6
CDR3: CASSQTAQNTEAFF; DNA: TGTGCCAGCAGCCAAACGGCTCAGAACACTGAAGCTTTCTTT; V: TRBV16; size: NA; length: 14; D: NA; J: TRBJ1-1
CDR3: CASSYYRRTNQPQHF; DNA: TGTGCCAGCAGTTACTACAGACGGACCAATCAGCCCCAGCATTTT; V: TRBV6-2/TRBV6-3; size: NA; length: 15; D: NA; J: TRBJ1-5